Presented here are 3 T cell receptor beta chains from one specimen sequenced in a study of T cells in Graves' hyperthyroidism and ophthalmopathy. RNA transcripts were the template for amplifying TCR beta CDR3 regions. A set of HTBI primers served as the primers for a first-round RT-PCR of the TCR CDR3. Via MiXCR, TCRdb re-called the multiplex PCR reads, giving one row per CDR3 protein. The sample records about 610,000 distinct CDR3 sequences, roughly 46% being singletons. Sequencing used peripheral blood or thyroid tissue (not recorded which). All receptors derive from a woman younger than 35 with Graves' hyperthyroidism.

With regard to this clonotype: No conserved phenylalanine or tryptophan is present at the end of the CDR3, so a read error is the likely explanation. The DNA is omitted, as the CDR3 cannot be located on it reliably, and the CDR3 follows TCRdb's listing. V is TRBV10-2 and J is TRBJ1-6. The V gene's germline CDR1 is WSHSY and CDR2 SAAADI. The CDR3 is 9 residues long, ends included. The CDR3 here is CASSDPLTS.

This clonotype has at least ten counts. The chain employs TRBV6-2 or TRBV6-3 and TRBJ2-7; D unresolved. This CDR3 region has 12 residues. V lost 5 bases, J lost 3 bases, and 8 bases lay in between. Germline-derived CDR1 and CDR2 are MNHEY and SVGEGT. The CDR3 loop is CASSGSIYEQYF. CDR3 in DNA: TGTGCCAGCAGTGGGTCTATCTACGAGCAGTACTTC.

The chain is built from TRBV29-1 and TRBJ2-5; TRBD1 might be the D (6 bases). The V and J ends lost 8 bases and 5 bases respectively, with 21 bases between them. The CDR3 is 14 amino acids. Germline CDR1 is SQVTM and CDR2 is ANQGSEA. The CDR3 DNA is TGCAGCTTTGGGGGCGCGAGGGTCGGGGAGACCCAGTACTTC. This codes for CSFGGARVGETQYF.